The TCR beta chain under discussion was sequenced for a study of blood T cell repertoires in COVID-19. Libraries were prepared by immunoSEQ multiplex PCR; TCRdb keeps only in-frame clonotypes and omits some of them. Among a few hundred thousand clones, 70% to 90% were seen once, and the ten largest hold 18%. V dropped 0 bases and J dropped 6; count of bases not matched to a gene: 5. Looked up from germline, CDR1 is SGHNT and CDR2 is YYREEE (reference sequence). This CDR3 spans 15 amino acids. The sequenced sample consisted of peripheral blood. This receptor was identified in a man between 45 and 60 years old with COVID-19, enrolled during active disease. The V gene is TRBV5-4, the J gene TRBJ2-3; 9 positions match TRBD2. Written as DNA, the CDR3 is TGTGCCAGCAGCTTGGCCAGCGGGGGGCGGGATACGCAGTATTTT. Translation: CASSLASGGRDTQYF.